These T cell receptor beta chains were read from a single sample in a study of OX40 agonist ivuxolimab in advanced cancers. Profiled with immunoSEQ multiplex PCR; TCRdb holds only in-frame clones, not every one. The sample consists of over 25,000 clones, around 86% of them appearing once. Sequences were derived from CD4+ or CD8+ T cells sorted from blood, sampled in a trial of the OX40 agonist ivuxolimab. These receptor sequences come from an adult with an advanced solid tumor such as melanoma, head and neck, liver or kidney cancer. Each CDR3 is given with its conserved first and last residue. The D gene is left open where the match is weak. A row's size may be missing; if present it is once, few, many or a size class.

abundance,j_gene,len,d_gene,v_gene,CDR3nt,CDR3aa
-,TRBJ2-1,15,TRBD2,TRBV5-6,TGTGCCAGCAGCTCCGGACTAGCGGGCTACAATGAGCAGTTCTTC,CASSSGLAGYNEQFF
few,TRBJ1-5,15,-,TRBV7-9,TGTGCCAGCAGCTTAGCAGGGACAAGCAATCAGCCCCAGCATTTT,CASSLAGTSNQPQHF
-,TRBJ1-1,15,-,TRBV28,TGTGCCAGCAGCCCGACGGGCAGTGGATACACTGAAGCTTTCTTT,CASSPTGSGYTEAFF
-,TRBJ2-7,16,-,TRBV7-3,TGTGCCAGCAGCTTGGGACTTAGTGGACAGGAACACGAGCAGTACTTC,CASSLGLSGQEHEQYF
-,TRBJ2-7,13,-,TRBV12-5,TGTGCTAGTGGTTTGGGACAGACCTACGAGCAGTACTTC,CASGLGQTYEQYF
-,TRBJ2-3,18,-,TRBV27,TGTGCCAGCAGTTTAATCCCCAGGGTGTTTGGGAGCACAGATACGCAGTATTTT,CASSLIPRVFGSTDTQYF
-,TRBJ2-1,15,-,TRBV30,TGTGCCTGGAGTCAGGACGAAACTCCCTACAATGAGCAGTTCTTC,CAWSQDETPYNEQFF
-,TRBJ2-3,16,TRBD2,TRBV5-4,TGTGCCAGCACCCCGGGACTAGCGGCGGGCACAGATACGCAGTATTTT,CASTPGLAAGTDTQYF
-,TRBJ1-5,15,-,TRBV6-4,TGTGCCAGCAACCCAGCGGAGGGGTTCAATCAGCCCCAGCATTTT,CASNPAEGFNQPQHF
-,TRBJ1-1,11,-,TRBV19,TGTGCCACCGCGGATGGGGATGAAGCTTTCTTT,CATADGDEAFF
-,TRBJ1-2,13,-,TRBV6-6,TGTGCCAGCAGTTACTCCGGGGGTGGTGGCTACACCTTC,CASSYSGGGGYTF
-,TRBJ1-2,15,TRBD1,TRBV5-4,TGTGCCAGCAAATCTCAGGGGGCGGTTGAGTATGGCTACACCTTC,CASKSQGAVEYGYTF
-,TRBJ2-1,15,-,TRBV19,TGTGCCAGTAGTAAGGGCGTGAGCTCCTACAATGAGCAGTTCTTC,CASSKGVSSYNEQFF
medium-sized,TRBJ2-7,14,TRBD1,TRBV7-2,TGTGCCAGCAGCTTCGGACAGGGAAGGTACGAGCAGTACTTC,CASSFGQGRYEQYF
-,TRBJ1-5,15,-,TRBV4-1,TGCGCCAGCAGCCAAGCAGGGCTGGGCAATCAGCCCCAGCATTTT,CASSQAGLGNQPQHF
-,TRBJ2-5,14,-,TRBV23-1,TGCGCCAGCAGGGGTTCAGCCGCCGATGAGACCCAGTACTTC,CASRGSAADETQYF
once,TRBJ1-6,15,-,TRBV6-6,TGTGCCAGCAGTTCCCGGAGCTCCTATAATTCACCCCTCCACTTT,CASSSRSSYNSPLHF
-,TRBJ2-7,16,-,TRBV5-4,TGTGCCAGCAGCGCACAGCCGGGACCTCCTTATCCCGAGCAGTACTTC,CASSAQPGPPYPEQYF
-,TRBJ1-5,16,-,TRBV4-1,TGCGCCAGCAGCCCAGGCTTAAGGGAAGGGGGTCAGCCCCAGCATTTT,CASSPGLREGGQPQHF
-,TRBJ2-7,13,-,TRBV30,TGTGCCTGGAGTTGGGGGGTGAGGTCCGAGCAGTACTTC,CAWSWGVRSEQYF
-,TRBJ2-3,16,-,TRBV7-9,TGTGCCAGCAGCCGGGGACGGGACGAGGGCACAGATACGCAGTATTTT,CASSRGRDEGTDTQYF
-,TRBJ2-1,14,-,TRBV5-6,TGTGCCAGCAACCCTTACGGCTCCTACAATGAGCAGTTCTTC,CASNPYGSYNEQFF
many,TRBJ2-4,16,-,TRBV13,TGTGCCAGCAGCTTAGAGGGGGATCTAGCCAAAAACATTCAGTACTTC,CASSLEGDLAKNIQYF
-,TRBJ2-1,12,TRBD1,TRBV28,TGTGCCAGCGGACAGGGTCTCAATGAGCAGTTCTTC,CASGQGLNEQFF
-,TRBJ2-1,15,TRBD2,TRBV11-2,TGTGCCAGCAGCTTAGCAGCGGGGGGGCAGGATGAGCAGTTCTTC,CASSLAAGGQDEQFF
-,TRBJ2-7,14,-,TRBV15,TGTGCCACCAGCAGAGACTCGTTGCACTACGAGCAGTACTTC,CATSRDSLHYEQYF
-,TRBJ2-1,14,-,TRBV7-9,TGTGCCAGCAGCTTAGTTCCTTCGCCCAATGAGCAGTTCTTC,CASSLVPSPNEQFF
-,TRBJ1-1,15,-,TRBV27,TGTGCCAGCAGTTTATCTCGGGGATTGAACACTGAAGCTTTCTTT,CASSLSRGLNTEAFF
few,TRBJ2-1,12,-,TRBV2,TGTGCCAGCAGTGGACAGTACAATGAGCAGTTCTTC,CASSGQYNEQFF
once,TRBJ1-1,14,-,TRBV6-1,TGTGCCAGCAGTGAAATCGCCATGAGCACTGAAGCTTTCTTT,CASSEIAMSTEAFF
-,TRBJ1-1,15,TRBD1,TRBV4-3,TGCGCCAGCAGCCAACGGGGGACAGCGAACACTGAAGCTTTCTTT,CASSQRGTANTEAFF
-,TRBJ1-4,14,-,TRBV19,TGTGCCAGTAGTATTCGGGGAGACCGGGGAAAACTGTTTTTT,CASSIRGDRGKLFF
-,TRBJ2-7,16,-,TRBV5-4,TGTGCCAGCAGCCACCTACAGGGACTAATCCACTACGAGCAGTACTTC,CASSHLQGLIHYEQYF
-,TRBJ2-7,11,-,TRBV20-1,TGCAGTGCTAGTCAGAACTACGAGCAGTACTTC,CSASQNYEQYF
-,TRBJ1-1,13,-,TRBV12-5,TGTGCTAGTGGTGGGGGGGTCGGCACTGAAGCTTTCTTT,CASGGGVGTEAFF
-,TRBJ2-7,13,TRBD2,TRBV7-2,TGTGCCAGCAGCTTAGGCGGGGGCTACGAGCAGTACTTC,CASSLGGGYEQYF
once,TRBJ2-6,16,-,TRBV27,TGTGCCAGCAGTAACGGCGCAGAGCCCGGGGCCAACGTCCTGACTTTC,CASSNGAEPGANVLTF
once,TRBJ1-3,15,-,TRBV2,TGTGCCAGCACTACGGGGCGTCTCTCTGGAAACACCATATATTTT,CASTTGRLSGNTIYF
once,TRBJ2-3,15,TRBD2,TRBV4-3,TGCGCCAGCAGCCAAGGACTAGCGGGGGCTTATACGCAGTATTTT,CASSQGLAGAYTQYF
once,TRBJ1-2,12,-,TRBV6-1,TGTGCCAGCAGTGAGTGGGGGAGGGGCTACACCTTC,CASSEWGRGYTF
once,TRBJ2-1,14,-,TRBV4-1,TGCGCCAGCAGCCAAGAATTGCCCTCTAATGAGCAGTTCTTC,CASSQELPSNEQFF
-,TRBJ1-1,13,TRBD1,TRBV29-1,TGCACCAAAAGGGGACAGGGTTGGACTGAAGCTTTCTTT,CTKRGQGWTEAFF
-,TRBJ2-1,15,-,TRBV9,TGTGCCAGCAGCGGGGTGGCGTTTAGGTGGAATGAGCAGTTCTTC,CASSGVAFRWNEQFF
once,TRBJ2-3,12,-,TRBV10-2,TGCGCCAGCATTCACAGCACAGATACGCAGTATTTT,CASIHSTDTQYF
-,TRBJ1-6,15,TRBD1,TRBV2,TGTGCCAGCAGTGGGACAGGGGGCCATATATGGGCCCTCCACTTT,CASSGTGGHIWALHF
-,TRBJ2-6,16,-,TRBV19,TGTGCCACGGGGGCGGGGCCAAGCTCTGGGGCCAACGTCCTGACTTTC,CATGAGPSSGANVLTF
once,TRBJ2-4,11,-,TRBV7-9,TGTGCCAGCAGCTTAGGGCCAGGAGGGCACTTC,CASSLGPGGHF
-,TRBJ1-3,17,-,TRBV4-1,TGCGCCAGCAGCCCCCACGGATACGCCACCTCTGGAAACACCATATATTTT,CASSPHGYATSGNTIYF
-,TRBJ1-1,10,-,TRBV28,TGTGCCACCACCGGGACGGAAGCTTTCTTT,CATTGTEAFF
-,TRBJ1-5,13,-,TRBV10-3,TGTGCCATCAGTGAGTCGGTGGTAAGACCCCAGCATTTT,CAISESVVRPQHF
-,TRBJ2-3,17,TRBD2,TRBV27,TGTGCCAGCAGTCTCGGACTAGCGGGGCCCAATGTAGATACGCAGTATTTT,CASSLGLAGPNVDTQYF
-,TRBJ2-1,13,-,TRBV29-1,TGCAGCGTTGATGATCAGGTTCGAACGGGGCAGTTCTTC,CSVDDQVRTGQFF
-,TRBJ1-5,15,TRBD1,TRBV19,TGTGCCAGTAATATACAGGGGAATCTTAATCAGCCCCAGCATTTT,CASNIQGNLNQPQHF
-,TRBJ2-3,11,-,TRBV11-2,TGTGCCAGCAGCCGAGCTGATACGCAGTATTTT,CASSRADTQYF
-,TRBJ1-2,16,-,TRBV7-9,TGTGCCAGCAGCTTAGCTTGGACAGCGTTTAACTATGGCTACACCTTC,CASSLAWTAFNYGYTF
-,TRBJ1-5,15,-,TRBV4-1,TGCGCCAGCAGCCACGTCGGGCAGGGGTCTTTTCCCCAGCATTTT,CASSHVGQGSFPQHF
-,TRBJ2-7,16,-,TRBV6-5,TGTGCCAGCAGTTACCTATTGGGTGATAGCTCCTACGAGCAGTACTTC,CASSYLLGDSSYEQYF
-,TRBJ2-7,13,-,TRBV5-5,TGTGCCAGCAGCCGGGGCCGGGGGAACGAGCAGTACTTC,CASSRGRGNEQYF
-,TRBJ1-6,15,TRBD1,TRBV19,TGTGCCAGTAGTATAGCCGGGACAGGGAATTCACCCCTCCACTTT,CASSIAGTGNSPLHF
-,TRBJ1-2,15,-,TRBV7-2,TGTGCCAGCAGCCCCACGGGGCGAGCTAACTATGGCTACACCTTC,CASSPTGRANYGYTF